The rows below give T cell receptor beta chains drawn from one sample of a study of Ad26.COV2.S vaccination and SARS-CoV-2 variants. Data came from immunoSEQ multiplex PCR; TCRdb stores just in-frame clones and leaves some out. This table holds around 250,000 clones, around 90% found once. The sequences come from peripheral blood, collected in a trial of Ad26.COV2.S vaccine versus placebo. The receptors originated from a person between 18 and 59 years old who received the Ad26.COV2.S COVID-19 vaccine or a placebo. Both conserved end residues are part of each CDR3. Each record gives: clone size, D gene, J gene, V gene, CDR3 DNA, CDR3 protein. D genes are given only for firm matches. Size is stated for part of the rows, as once, few or many counts, or as a class when the clone is expanded.

clone size: .; D gene: .; J gene: TRBJ2-6; V gene: TRBV6-2/TRBV6-3; CDR3 DNA: TGTGCCAGCAGCGGTTCCGCTGGGAGACCTGGGGCCAACGTCCTGACTTTC; CDR3 protein: CASSGSAGRPGANVLTF
clone size: .; D gene: .; J gene: TRBJ1-6; V gene: TRBV6-4; CDR3 DNA: TGTGCCAGGGGGGGGGAGAATTCACCCCTCCACTTT; CDR3 protein: CARGGENSPLHF
clone size: few; D gene: .; J gene: TRBJ1-2; V gene: TRBV4-1; CDR3 DNA: TGCGCCAGCAGCCAAGATGCTTGGGGAGGGGTAAACGGCTACACCTTC; CDR3 protein: CASSQDAWGGVNGYTF
clone size: .; D gene: .; J gene: TRBJ1-1; V gene: TRBV6-6; CDR3 DNA: TGTGCCAGCAGTTACTCTCTCGCTGAAGCTTTCTTT; CDR3 protein: CASSYSLAEAFF
clone size: .; D gene: TRBD1; J gene: TRBJ2-7; V gene: TRBV12-5; CDR3 DNA: TGTGCTAGTAAGGAACGGGACAGTGGGGGATTCGGGCAGTACTTC; CDR3 protein: CASKERDSGGFGQYF
clone size: .; D gene: TRBD2; J gene: TRBJ2-4; V gene: TRBV6-2/TRBV6-3; CDR3 DNA: TGTGCCAGCAGCCCCCCGGGGGGGTGGTCCAAAAACATTCAGTACTTC; CDR3 protein: CASSPPGGWSKNIQYF
clone size: .; D gene: TRBD1; J gene: TRBJ1-6; V gene: TRBV7-2; CDR3 DNA: TGTGCCAGCAGCCCGAGCGGGACAGGGCCTCCTAATTCACCCCTCCACTTT; CDR3 protein: CASSPSGTGPPNSPLHF
clone size: .; D gene: .; J gene: TRBJ1-1; V gene: TRBV11-2; CDR3 DNA: TGTGCCAGCAGCTTAGCGGCAGCCATGAACACTGAAGCTTTCTTT; CDR3 protein: CASSLAAAMNTEAFF
clone size: .; D gene: .; J gene: TRBJ1-3; V gene: TRBV9; CDR3 DNA: TGTGCCAGCAGCGGAGACATCAACTCTGGAAACACCATATATTTT; CDR3 protein: CASSGDINSGNTIYF
clone size: once; D gene: .; J gene: TRBJ2-1; V gene: TRBV12-3/TRBV12-4; CDR3 DNA: TGTGCCAGCAGCAATTACAATGAGCAGTTCTTC; CDR3 protein: CASSNYNEQFF
clone size: .; D gene: TRBD2; J gene: TRBJ2-5; V gene: TRBV7-9; CDR3 DNA: TGTGCCAGCAGTCAAGGACTAGTCGGGGAGACCCAGTACTTC; CDR3 protein: CASSQGLVGETQYF
clone size: .; D gene: .; J gene: TRBJ2-2; V gene: TRBV24-1; CDR3 DNA: TGTGCCACCAGTAGCCCGGACGGGGCGAACACCGGGGAGCTGTTTTTT; CDR3 protein: CATSSPDGANTGELFF
clone size: .; D gene: .; J gene: TRBJ1-1; V gene: TRBV12-3/TRBV12-4; CDR3 DNA: TGTGCCAGCAGTTTAAATGGGGCCACTGAAGCTTTCTTT; CDR3 protein: CASSLNGATEAFF
clone size: .; D gene: TRBD2; J gene: TRBJ2-5; V gene: TRBV9; CDR3 DNA: TGTGCCAGCAGCGGGGGACTAGCGGGAGGGCCGGGTGAGACCCAGTACTTC; CDR3 protein: CASSGGLAGGPGETQYF
clone size: .; D gene: TRBD1; J gene: TRBJ1-6; V gene: TRBV7-2; CDR3 DNA: TGTGCCAGCAGCTCCACAGGGGGCTCCTATAATTCACCCCTCCACTTT; CDR3 protein: CASSSTGGSYNSPLHF
clone size: .; D gene: TRBD2; J gene: TRBJ2-1; V gene: TRBV9; CDR3 DNA: TGTGCCAGCAGCGTAGGAACTAGCGGTAGCTCCTACAATGAGCAGTTCTTC; CDR3 protein: CASSVGTSGSSYNEQFF
clone size: .; D gene: .; J gene: TRBJ1-1; V gene: TRBV6-5; CDR3 DNA: TGTGCCAGCGGCCTCATGAACACTGAAGCTTTCTTT; CDR3 protein: CASGLMNTEAFF
clone size: .; D gene: TRBD2; J gene: TRBJ2-2; V gene: TRBV4-3; CDR3 DNA: TGCGCCAGCAGCCTACTCGGGACTATCAACACCGGGGAGCTGTTTTTT; CDR3 protein: CASSLLGTINTGELFF
clone size: .; D gene: TRBD2; J gene: TRBJ2-1; V gene: TRBV9; CDR3 DNA: TGTGCCAGCAGCGGACCGGGACTAGCAACCTACAATGAGCAGTTCTTC; CDR3 protein: CASSGPGLATYNEQFF
clone size: .; D gene: TRBD1; J gene: TRBJ1-6; V gene: TRBV3-1/TRBV3-2; CDR3 DNA: TGTGCCAGCAGCCGAGCAGGGGGACAGGGCAGGATTACTACTTCACCCCTCCACTTT; CDR3 protein: CASSRAGGQGRITTSPLHF
clone size: .; D gene: .; J gene: TRBJ1-5; V gene: TRBV30; CDR3 DNA: TGTGCCTGGATTCCCTGGGGCGATCAGCCCCAGCATTTT; CDR3 protein: CAWIPWGDQPQHF
clone size: .; D gene: TRBD1; J gene: TRBJ2-3; V gene: TRBV6-5; CDR3 DNA: TGTGCCACAGACAGGGTGGGTGCAGATACGCAGTATTTT; CDR3 protein: CATDRVGADTQYF
clone size: few; D gene: .; J gene: TRBJ1-4; V gene: TRBV4-1; CDR3 DNA: TGCGCCAGCAGCCAAGTCGGAACTTGGGAAAAACTGTTTTTT; CDR3 protein: CASSQVGTWEKLFF
clone size: .; D gene: .; J gene: TRBJ1-4; V gene: TRBV6-2/TRBV6-3; CDR3 DNA: TGTGCCAGCAGCCTGGGCCCTACCGGACTGTTTTTT; CDR3 protein: CASSLGPTGLFF
clone size: .; D gene: TRBD2; J gene: TRBJ2-1; V gene: TRBV3-1/TRBV3-2; CDR3 DNA: TGTGCCAGCAGCGCATCTAGCGGGATTGGGTTCTTC; CDR3 protein: CASSASSGIGFF
clone size: .; D gene: TRBD1; J gene: TRBJ1-1; V gene: TRBV3-1/TRBV3-2; CDR3 DNA: TGTGCCAGCAGCCAAACCGGGACAGGGGGCACTGAAGCTTTCTTT; CDR3 protein: CASSQTGTGGTEAFF
clone size: many; D gene: .; J gene: TRBJ2-7; V gene: TRBV6-5; CDR3 DNA: TGTGCCAGCAGTAGAATAGCGGCCTACGAGCAGTACTTC; CDR3 protein: CASSRIAAYEQYF
clone size: .; D gene: TRBD1; J gene: TRBJ2-7; V gene: TRBV5-6; CDR3 DNA: TGTGCCAGCAGCCTGGGACAGGGGGCTTACGAGCAGTACTTC; CDR3 protein: CASSLGQGAYEQYF
clone size: .; D gene: .; J gene: TRBJ1-3; V gene: TRBV15; CDR3 DNA: TGTGCCACCAGCATGGGGCCATATTACTCTGGAAACACCATATATTTT; CDR3 protein: CATSMGPYYSGNTIYF
clone size: few; D gene: .; J gene: TRBJ1-6; V gene: TRBV6-5; CDR3 DNA: TGTGCCAGCAAGACGCGGCGGGATAATTCACCCCTCCACTTT; CDR3 protein: CASKTRRDNSPLHF
clone size: .; D gene: .; J gene: TRBJ1-2; V gene: TRBV9; CDR3 DNA: TGTGCCAGCAGCACCCAGGGTGATGGCTACACCTTC; CDR3 protein: CASSTQGDGYTF
clone size: .; D gene: .; J gene: TRBJ2-2; V gene: TRBV7-6; CDR3 DNA: TGTGCCAGCAGCCACGAGGGTGCTAACACCGGGGAGCTGTTTTTT; CDR3 protein: CASSHEGANTGELFF
clone size: few; D gene: TRBD1; J gene: TRBJ1-1; V gene: TRBV14; CDR3 DNA: TGTGCCAGCAGCCTATCGACAGGGGCCTACACTGAAGCTTTCTTT; CDR3 protein: CASSLSTGAYTEAFF
clone size: .; D gene: .; J gene: TRBJ1-5; V gene: TRBV15; CDR3 DNA: TGTGCCACCAGCAGAGACAGGGTCAATCAGCCCCAGCATTTT; CDR3 protein: CATSRDRVNQPQHF
clone size: .; D gene: .; J gene: TRBJ2-1; V gene: TRBV30; CDR3 DNA: TGTGCCTGGAGTGTACACGAGGGTCGGCAGTTCTTC; CDR3 protein: CAWSVHEGRQFF
clone size: .; D gene: .; J gene: TRBJ1-6; V gene: TRBV12-3/TRBV12-4; CDR3 DNA: TGTGCCAGCAGTCACACGGGGTCACCCCTCCACTTT; CDR3 protein: CASSHTGSPLHF
clone size: .; D gene: .; J gene: TRBJ1-2; V gene: TRBV19; CDR3 DNA: TGTGCCAGTGGCCGGACGACTGGGGGCTACACCTTC; CDR3 protein: CASGRTTGGYTF
clone size: .; D gene: .; J gene: TRBJ2-2; V gene: TRBV15; CDR3 DNA: TGTGCCACCAGCAGAGATAGGGACACGAACACCGGGGAGCTGTTTTTT; CDR3 protein: CATSRDRDTNTGELFF
clone size: .; D gene: TRBD1; J gene: TRBJ1-2; V gene: TRBV27; CDR3 DNA: TGTGCCAGCAGTTACGGGACAGACTATGGCTACACCTTC; CDR3 protein: CASSYGTDYGYTF
clone size: .; D gene: .; J gene: TRBJ1-2; V gene: TRBV5-5; CDR3 DNA: TGTGCCAGCAGGCAAAGTAATACCGTTTTGGATGGCTACACCTTC; CDR3 protein: CASRQSNTVLDGYTF
clone size: .; D gene: .; J gene: TRBJ1-5; V gene: TRBV10-3; CDR3 DNA: TGTGCCACCGGGACGGATAATCAGCCCCAGCATTTT; CDR3 protein: CATGTDNQPQHF
clone size: .; D gene: .; J gene: TRBJ2-3; V gene: TRBV7-3; CDR3 DNA: TGTGCCAGCAGCTCCCGAGCGGGTTTCACAGATACGCAGTATTTT; CDR3 protein: CASSSRAGFTDTQYF
clone size: .; D gene: .; J gene: TRBJ1-1; V gene: TRBV11-2; CDR3 DNA: TGTGCCAGCAGCTTAGACCCGGCGATGAACACTGAAGCTTTCTTT; CDR3 protein: CASSLDPAMNTEAFF
clone size: few; D gene: .; J gene: TRBJ1-2; V gene: TRBV29-1; CDR3 DNA: TGCAGCGTTGAATATCTTGGCTATGGCTACACCTTC; CDR3 protein: CSVEYLGYGYTF